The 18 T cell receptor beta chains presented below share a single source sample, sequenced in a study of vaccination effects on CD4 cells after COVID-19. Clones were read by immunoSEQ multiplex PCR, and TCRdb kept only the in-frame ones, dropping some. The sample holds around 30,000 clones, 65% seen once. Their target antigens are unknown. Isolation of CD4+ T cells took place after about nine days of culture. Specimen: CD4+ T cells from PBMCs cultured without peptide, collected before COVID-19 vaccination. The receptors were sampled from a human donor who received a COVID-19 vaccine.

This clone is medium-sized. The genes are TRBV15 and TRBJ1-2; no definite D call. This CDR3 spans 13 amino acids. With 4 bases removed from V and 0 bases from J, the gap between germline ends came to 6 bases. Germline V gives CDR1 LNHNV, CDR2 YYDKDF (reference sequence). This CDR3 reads CATSIGTNYGYTF. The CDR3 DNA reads TGTGCCACCAGCATTGGGACTAACTATGGCTACACCTTC.

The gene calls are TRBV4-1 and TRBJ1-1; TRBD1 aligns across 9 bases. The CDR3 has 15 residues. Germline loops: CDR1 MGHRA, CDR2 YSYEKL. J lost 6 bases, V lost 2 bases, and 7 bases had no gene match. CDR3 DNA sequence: TGCGCCAGCAGCCAACCGGGACAGGGTGACTCTGAAGCTTTCTTT. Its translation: CASSQPGQGDSEAFF.

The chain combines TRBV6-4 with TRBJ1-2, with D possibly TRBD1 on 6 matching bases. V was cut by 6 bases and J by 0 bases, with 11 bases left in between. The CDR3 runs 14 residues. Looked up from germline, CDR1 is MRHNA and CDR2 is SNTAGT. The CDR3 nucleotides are TGTGCCAGCAGCGCGGACAGCTCTAACTATGGCTACACCTTC. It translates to CASSADSSNYGYTF.

The CDR3 DNA follows: TGTGCCAGCAGCTTAGCGACGGCAGAAAACACTGAAGCTTTCTTT. Protein product: CASSLATAENTEAFF. The genes are TRBV11-1 and TRBJ1-1; D unresolved. Germline-derived CDR1 and CDR2 are SGHAT and FQDESV (reference sequence). V was trimmed by 0 bases and J by 2 bases, leaving 10 bases between them. CDR3 size: 15 residues.

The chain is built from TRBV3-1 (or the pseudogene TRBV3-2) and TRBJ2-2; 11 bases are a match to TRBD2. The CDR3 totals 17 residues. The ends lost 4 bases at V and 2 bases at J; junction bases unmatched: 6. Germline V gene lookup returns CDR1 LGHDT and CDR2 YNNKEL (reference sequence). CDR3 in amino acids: CASSRPTSGTNTGELFF. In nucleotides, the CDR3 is TGTGCCAGCAGCCGCCCGACTAGCGGGACCAACACCGGGGAGCTGTTTTTT.

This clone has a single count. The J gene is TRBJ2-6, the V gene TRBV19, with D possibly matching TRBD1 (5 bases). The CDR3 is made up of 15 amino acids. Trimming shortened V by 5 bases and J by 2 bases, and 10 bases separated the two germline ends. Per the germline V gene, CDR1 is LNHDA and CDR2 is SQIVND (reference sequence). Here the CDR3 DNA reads TGTGCCAGTAGTCCCAGGGTTACTGGGGCCAACGTCCTGACTTTC. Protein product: CASSPRVTGANVLTF.

DNA of the CDR3: TGTGCCAGTAACGACCAAACAGGGGCGAATTCACCCCTCCACTTT. It is translated as CASNDQTGANSPLHF. The rearrangement uses TRBV19 and TRBJ1-6, with 7 bases that match TRBD1. From germline, CDR1 is LNHDA and CDR2 SQIVND (reference sequence). V lost 7 bases to trimming and J lost 7 bases; unmatched junction nucleotides: 10. This CDR3 has 15 residues.

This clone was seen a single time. CDR3 DNA: TGTGCCAGCAGCTTGGCTAGCCAAGAGACCCAGTACTTC. Residues: CASSLASQETQYF. The chain employs TRBV5-4 and TRBJ2-5; D gene unclear. Germline values: CDR1 SGHNT, CDR2 YYREEE (reference sequence). The CDR3 contains 13 residues. With 0 bases removed from V and 1 base from J, the gap between germline ends came to 4 bases.

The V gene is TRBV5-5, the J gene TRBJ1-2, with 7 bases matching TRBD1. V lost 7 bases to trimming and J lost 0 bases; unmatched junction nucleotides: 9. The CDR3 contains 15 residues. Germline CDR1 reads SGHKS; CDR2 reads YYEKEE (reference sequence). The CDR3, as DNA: TGTGCCAGCTTCCCCTCGACAGGGCCTAACTATGGCTACACCTTC. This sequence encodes CASFPSTGPNYGYTF.

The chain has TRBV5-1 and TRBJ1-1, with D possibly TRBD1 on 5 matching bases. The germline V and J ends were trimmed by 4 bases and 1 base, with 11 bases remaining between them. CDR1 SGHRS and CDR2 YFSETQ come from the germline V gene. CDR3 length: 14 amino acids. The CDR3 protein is CASSVQAGNTEAFF. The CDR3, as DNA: TGCGCCAGCAGCGTACAGGCGGGGAACACTGAAGCTTTCTTT.

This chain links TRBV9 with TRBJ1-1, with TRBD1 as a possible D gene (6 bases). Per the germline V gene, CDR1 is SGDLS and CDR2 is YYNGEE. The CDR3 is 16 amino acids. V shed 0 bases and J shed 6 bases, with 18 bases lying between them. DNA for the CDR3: TGTGCCAGCAGCGTAGCTACTACAGGGTATTTCGCTGAAGCTTTCTTT. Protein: CASSVATTGYFAEAFF.

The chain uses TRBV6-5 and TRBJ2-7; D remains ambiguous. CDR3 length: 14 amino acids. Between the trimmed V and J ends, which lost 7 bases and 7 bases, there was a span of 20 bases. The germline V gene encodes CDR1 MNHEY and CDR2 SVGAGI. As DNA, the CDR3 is TGTGCCAGCAATCAAAGGTGGGATTTCGGGGAGCAGTACTTC. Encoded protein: CASNQRWDFGEQYF.

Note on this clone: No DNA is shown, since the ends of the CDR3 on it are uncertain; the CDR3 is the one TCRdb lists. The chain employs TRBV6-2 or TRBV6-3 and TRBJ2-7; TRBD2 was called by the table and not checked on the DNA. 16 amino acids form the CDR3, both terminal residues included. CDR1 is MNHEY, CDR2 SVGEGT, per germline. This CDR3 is CASSTSGEGTYYEQYF.

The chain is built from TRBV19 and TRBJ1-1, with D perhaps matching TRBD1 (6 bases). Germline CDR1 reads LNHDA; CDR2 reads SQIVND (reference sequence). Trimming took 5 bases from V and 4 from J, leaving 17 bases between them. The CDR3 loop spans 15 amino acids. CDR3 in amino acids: CASSSEGGVSTEAFF. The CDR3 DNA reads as TGTGCCAGTAGTTCCGAGGGGGGTGTCAGCACTGAAGCTTTCTTT.

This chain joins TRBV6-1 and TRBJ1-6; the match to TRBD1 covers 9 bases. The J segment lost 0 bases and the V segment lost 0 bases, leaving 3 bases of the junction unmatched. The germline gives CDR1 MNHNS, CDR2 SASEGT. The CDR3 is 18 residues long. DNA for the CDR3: TGTGCCAGCAGTGAAGCTCGGGACAGGGTCTCCTATAATTCACCCCTCCACTTT. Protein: CASSEARDRVSYNSPLHF.

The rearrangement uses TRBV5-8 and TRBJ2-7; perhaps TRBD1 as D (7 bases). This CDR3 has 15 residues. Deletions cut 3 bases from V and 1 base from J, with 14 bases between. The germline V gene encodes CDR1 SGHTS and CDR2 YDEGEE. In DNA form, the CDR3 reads TGTGCCAGCAGCTGGGGGGCGGGACAGTCCTACGAGCAGTACTTC. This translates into CASSWGAGQSYEQYF.

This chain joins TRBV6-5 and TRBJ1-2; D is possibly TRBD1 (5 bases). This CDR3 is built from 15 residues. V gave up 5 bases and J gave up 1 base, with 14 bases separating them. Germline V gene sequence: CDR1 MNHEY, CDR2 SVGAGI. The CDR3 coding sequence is TGTGCCAGCAGTACGCGCCGGACAATTAACTATGGCTACACCTTC. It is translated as CASSTRRTINYGYTF.

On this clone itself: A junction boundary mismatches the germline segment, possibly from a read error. The CDR3 reads CASSYSLRSREDF. The DNA of the CDR3 is TGTGCCAGCAGTTACTCACTACGATCCAGGGAGGACTTC. This sequence joins TRBV6-5 and TRBJ2-7, with D tentatively TRBD2 (6 bases). Germline CDR1 and CDR2: MNHEY and SVGAGI. The CDR3 is made up of 13 amino acids.